This T cell receptor beta chain was found in a study of T cell responses to AZD1222 COVID-19 vaccine. The CDR3 is 13 amino acids. V gave up 2 bases and J gave up 4 bases; unmatched junction bases: 1. The V gene's germline CDR1 is MGHDK and CDR2 SYGVNS. Findings and limits, study-wide: Only a handful of AZD1222 recipients, five to seven in all, had baseline seropositivity. Most donors were white British and more were female, and clonal diversity was possibly underestimated.

Of note for this clone: Its antigen is unknown.

Produced via immunoSEQ multiplex PCR; TCRdb's table is partial and in-frame only. The sample has about 100,000 clones; 88% are singletons. The sequence came from an adult in good health. This rearrangement joins TRBV25-1 to TRBJ1-2, with 7 bases aligning to TRBD1. The starting material was peripheral blood, obtained on day 0 of AZD1222 vaccination. CDR3 region: CASSEGQAYGYTF. The CDR3 bases are TGTGCCAGCAGTGAAGGACAGGCCTATGGCTACACCTTC.